This T cell receptor (beta chain) originates from a study of T cells in Graves' hyperthyroidism and ophthalmopathy (dated by TCRdb to the late 2010s). Looking at the study overall: Peripheral blood was collected at initial diagnosis, before any treatment. TCR V-J signatures able to tell the groups apart were searched for in a discovery cohort of more than 90 patients, of whom 43 had Graves' ophthalmopathy and around 56 had stable Graves' hyperthyroidism. Whether ophthalmopathy could be predicted prospectively was tested in an independent validation cohort made up of fewer than 20 hyperthyroidism patients plus 17 patients who later progressed to ophthalmopathy. The 100 or so discovery patients were randomly divided into training and test sets at a 7:3 ratio. In addition, the study compared T-cell repertoires in thyroid tissue and in blood from five to seven Graves' hyperthyroidism patients. Following sampling, methimazole starting at 30 mg daily was given to hyperthyroidism patients, and high-dose intravenous methylprednisolone was given to ophthalmopathy patients. The paper reports TCR Vbeta CDR3 sequencing of roughly 140 peripheral blood samples: fewer than 50 ophthalmopathy, over 70 hyperthyroidism and about 17 progressor patients.

The TCR beta CDR3 regions were amplified from the RNA transcripts. A first-round RT-PCR of the TCR CDR3 used the HTBI primer set with the Qiagen OneStep RT-PCR kit. The libraries were constructed in a second round of multiplex PCR and then size-selected and purified. Paired-end sequencing of the libraries was performed with 100 bp reads on an Illumina HiSeq2000. Processing in the source paper ran as follows. SOAPnuke was used to process the raw data, removing reads that contained adapters or uncalled bases, had a mean Phred below 15, or lacked an exact match to the constant primer or identifier. COPE v1.2.5 was used to merge the high-quality paired reads, and each unique nucleotide sequence was defined as a clonotype. MiTCR v1.1 was used to align the clonotypes against IMGT TRBV, TRBD and TRBJ reference segments. Analysis was restricted to V-J combinations with a frequency above 0.0001, which covered roughly 99% of repertoires. The TCS score was defined as the ratio of F50 (clonal expansion) to E x V (chaos), calculated using BLOSUM62-based TCRdist between CDR3 peptides within each V-J. Welch's t-statistics and random forest reduced around 510 V-J features to 13, which were used in a naive Bayes classifier (R e1071). TCRdb passed the public sequencing reads through fastp at Q25 and MiXCR, retaining productive beta sequences. A single entry per CDR3 protein holds the most common genes and DNA from its merged rows. These V and J calls are TCRdb output, not the study's own analysis. The sample data list 300,000 to 400,000 distinct CDR3 sequences, and 21% of these were observed just once. The ten largest account for about 50% of the sample.

Graves' hyperthyroidism was defined as stable when no progression to ophthalmopathy occurred over 18 months of follow-up. Hyperthyroidism patients were newly diagnosed, had a disease duration of under 2 months, and were aged 18 to 65 years. Any patient with an uncontrolled infection, another autoimmune disease, pregnancy or lactation was excluded. Diagnoses relied on clinical symptoms, serum thyroxine and TRAb, thyroid ultrasound and orbital computed tomography. PBMCs were separated from about 10 ml of fresh peripheral blood using Ficoll-Paque density gradient centrifugation. Trizol reagent was used to extract total RNA, and RNA quality was then checked on an Agilent 2100 Bioanalyzer. V and J lose 2 bases and 2 bases, and a span of 10 bases separates them. Looking up the germline V gene (reference sequence) yields CDR1 GTSNPN and CDR2 SVGIG. The CDR3, from cysteine to phenylalanine, totals 14 residues. The read is trimmed to its CDR3 DNA, 42 bases read in frame from base 1.

Here is what the overall study found, with its caveats: Sample size was not statistically predetermined, and blinding of investigators to group allocation was not performed. In cross-validation, a model built on a 13 V-J signature told ophthalmopathy apart from stable hyperthyroidism with under 90% sensitivity and roughly 81% specificity, and in testing the same model reached 80%/75%. Blood samples also contained most of the expanded thyroid clonotypes (frequency above 0.001), which suggests that blood repertoires may reflect thyroid immune responses. In validation, progression to ophthalmopathy was predicted by the model with 70% to 71% sensitivity and roughly 72% specificity, a median of roughly six months before onset.

This clonotype came up many times. Its antigen is unknown. There are no base qualities to consult, and no much larger clone falls within one base. The V and J segments used are TRBV30 and TRBJ1-3, with the D gene uncertain. The sequencing sample was made of blood. The receptor was derived from a woman aged 50 to 60 with Graves' hyperthyroidism. DNA sequence: TGTGCCTGGAGTCGCCGGGAAACTGGAAACACCATATATTTT. The translation is CAWSRRETGNTIYF.